A single sample is the source of the 16 T cell receptor beta chains below, sequenced in a study of cytomegalovirus exposure and HLA in healthy donors. Primers for the PCR totalled 60 Vbeta and 13 Jbeta. Clones were read by immunoSEQ multiplex PCR, and TCRdb kept only the in-frame ones, dropping some. The table has about 120,000 clones, 55% to 65% seen once. The specimen sequenced was PBMCs. Source of these receptors: a middle-aged man in good health and CMV-seropositive.

This sequence joins TRBV4-2 and TRBJ2-2; 9 positions match TRBD1. The germline gives CDR1 LGHNA, CDR2 YNFKEQ. The ends lost 3 bases at V and 4 bases at J; junction bases unmatched: 15. The CDR3 is 19 amino acids. CDR3 amino acids: CASSHLRTGVTSPTGELFF. The DNA for the CDR3 is TGTGCCAGCAGCCACCTCAGGACAGGGGTAACCTCGCCCACCGGGGAGCTGTTTTTT.

J is TRBJ2-2 and V is TRBV13, with D possibly being TRBD1 (6 bases). The CDR3 runs 17 residues. Germline V gene sequence: CDR1 PRHDT, CDR2 FYEKMQ (reference sequence). Trimming removed 5 bases at V and 1 base at J, with 17 bases between. CDR3 residues: CASSPRVGHRNTGELFF. DNA of the CDR3: TGTGCCAGCAGCCCACGGGTGGGACATCGGAACACCGGGGAGCTGTTTTTT.

The chain couples TRBV29-1 to TRBJ2-7, with D possibly being TRBD1 (6 bases). CDR1 is SQVTM, CDR2 ANQGSEA, per germline. With 5 bases removed from V and 1 base from J, the gap between germline ends came to 15 bases. The CDR3 runs to 14 residues. CDR3 loop: CSVFDRYDSYEQYF. The CDR3, as DNA: TGCAGCGTTTTTGACAGGTACGATTCCTACGAGCAGTACTTC.

This rearrangement joins TRBV9 to TRBJ1-1; 7 bases map to TRBD1. Germline V gene lookup returns CDR1 SGDLS and CDR2 YYNGEE. The CDR3 extends over 14 amino acids. V was clipped by 0 bases and J by 3 bases; unmatched bases: 2. CDR3 residues: CASSVDQGDTEAFF. DNA for the CDR3: TGTGCCAGCAGCGTAGATCAGGGGGACACTGAAGCTTTCTTT.

The CDR3 sequence: CKAGQRAFF. CDR3 DNA: TGCAAGGCAGGACAGCGAGCTTTCTTT. The V gene is TRBV20-1, the J gene TRBJ1-1, with TRBD1 as a possible D gene (6 bases). This CDR3 has 9 amino acids. CDR1 is DFQATT, CDR2 SNEGSKA, per germline (reference sequence).

The V and J genes are TRBV9 and TRBJ1-6, with TRBD1 matching over 7 bases. This CDR3 has 15 amino acids. CDR1 is SGDLS and CDR2 is YYNGEE in the germline V gene. V lost 4 bases to trimming and J lost 8 bases; unmatched junction nucleotides: 9. The CDR3 loop reads CASSTYRGGYSPLHF. CDR3 DNA: TGTGCCAGCAGCACCTACAGGGGCGGGTATTCACCCCTCCACTTT.

The CDR3 DNA sequence: TGTGCCAGCCGGGAACTAGCGGGTACCGGGGAGCTGTTTTTT. This sequence encodes CASRELAGTGELFF. The rearrangement joins TRBV2 to TRBJ2-2, with TRBD2 identical over 9 bases. This CDR3 is 14 amino acids long. Germline V CDR1 and CDR2: SNHLY, FYNNEI. J lost 5 bases, V lost 8 bases, and 6 bases had no gene match.

The J gene is TRBJ2-1, the V gene TRBV11-2; 8 nucleotides align to TRBD1. The CDR3 sequence is 16 residues long. Germline V gene sequence: CDR1 SGHAT, CDR2 FQNNGV. J lost 4 bases, V lost 6 bases, and 11 bases had no gene match. The DNA for the CDR3 is TGTGCCAGCAGGAGCCCCAGGGGGCGCGGGTACAATGAGCAGTTCTTC. Residues: CASRSPRGRGYNEQFF.

This chain joins TRBV7-9 and TRBJ1-4; tentatively, D is TRBD1 (5 bases). In germline, CDR1 is SEHNR, CDR2 FQNEAQ (reference sequence). Trimming cost V 5 bases and J 8 bases, with 21 bases left between them. This CDR3 region has 16 residues. CDR3 sequence: CASSPTKGSVDEKLFF. The CDR3 DNA sequence: TGTGCCAGCAGCCCCACGAAGGGGTCGGTTGACGAAAAACTGTTTTTT. The entire variable domain, with the rest obtained from reference TRBV7-9 and TRBJ1-4, is as follows: DTGVSQNPRHKITKRGQNVTFRCDPISEHNRLYWYRQTLGQGPEFLTYFQNEAQLEKSRLLSDRFSAERPKGSFSTLEIQRTEQGDSAMYLCASSPTKGSVDEKLFFGSGTQLSVL.

There are a few counts of this clone. The V call is TRBV28, the J call TRBJ1-2; D not certain. Trimming stripped 4 bases from V and 8 bases from J, with 8 bases between. The CDR3 is 11 amino acids. The germline V gene has CDR1 MDHEN and CDR2 SYDVKM. CDR3 sequence: CASSSRWGYTF. CDR3 sequence (DNA): TGTGCCAGCAGTTCTAGGTGGGGCTACACCTTC.

This clone was counted between two and nine times. The rearrangement links TRBV9 to TRBJ2-3, with D unresolved. The germline V gene encodes CDR1 SGDLS and CDR2 YYNGEE. The CDR3 is made up of 13 amino acids. Trimming cost V 4 bases and J 2 bases, with 8 bases left between them. In DNA, the CDR3 is TGTGCCAGCAGCCCCCTCTCCACAGATACGCAGTATTTT. This translates into CASSPLSTDTQYF. The whole variable domain, remainder taken from reference TRBV9 and TRBJ2-3, is DSGVTQTPKHLITATGQRVTLRCSPRSGDLSVYWYQQSLDQGLQFLIQYYNGEERAKGNILERFSAQQFPDLHSELNLSSLELGDSALYFCASSPLSTDTQYFGPGTRLTVL.

This CDR3 is CASYNRWYEQFF. The CDR3 DNA reads as TGTGCCAGCTATAACAGGTGGTATGAGCAGTTCTTC. This chain joins TRBV27 and TRBJ2-1, with D tentatively TRBD1 (5 bases). Germline V CDR1 and CDR2: MNHEY, SMNVEV (reference sequence). The CDR3 is 12 amino acids. Trimming took 8 bases from V and 8 from J, leaving 13 bases between them.

The CDR3 DNA follows: TGTGCCAGCAGTTATACAGGGGGAGGGGGAGGCTACACCTTC. Its translation is CASSYTGGGGGYTF. The chain couples TRBV28 to TRBJ1-2; 8 nucleotides align to TRBD1. Germline V CDR1 and CDR2: MDHEN, SYDVKM. This CDR3 contains 14 residues. J gave up 8 bases and V 4 bases, and 9 bases lay outside the gene matches.

CDR3 region: CASSLAAGIDYGYTF. Here the CDR3 DNA reads TGTGCCAGCAGCTTAGCGGCCGGGATTGACTATGGCTACACCTTC. The chain couples TRBV7-9 to TRBJ1-2; the D is unclear. The CDR3 loop spans 15 amino acids. CDR1 SEHNR and CDR2 FQNEAQ come from the germline V gene (reference sequence). Trimming removed 0 bases from V and 3 bases from J, with 11 bases in between.

This clone was recorded a few times. V usage is TRBV28 and J usage is TRBJ2-3; TRBD2 matches 7 bases. In germline, CDR1 is MDHEN, CDR2 SYDVKM. The CDR3 contains 17 residues. The trim removed 5 bases at V and 4 bases at J, leaving 15 bases unmatched. The CDR3 region has the DNA TGTGCCAGCAGTCCCCGGGACTACAAGGAAGAGGCAGATACGCAGTATTTT. It translates to CASSPRDYKEEADTQYF.

J is TRBJ1-2 and V is TRBV7-8; D is unresolved. Germline CDR1 SGHVS, CDR2 FQNEAQ. Trimming stripped 5 bases from V and 2 bases from J, with 9 bases between. This CDR3 has 13 amino acids. The CDR3 coding sequence is TGTGCCAGCAGCAGCGACGGGAACTATGGCTACACCTTC. It encodes CASSSDGNYGYTF.